Listed below are T cell receptor beta chains from one sample, sequenced in a study of human T cells and chemical hapten exposure. Each CDR3 protein is one row after TCRdb ran MiXCR on the RACE reads. The sample shows 95,000 to 130,000 distinct CDR3 sequences, about 12% of them seen only once. The starting material was whole blood, obtained in connection with sensitization to the hapten diphenylcyclopropenone (DPC). Every receptor here comes from a woman aged 45-65 years with alopecia areata. Some clones in this sample may be carry-over from other donors' samples. CDR3s include the opening cysteine and the closing phenylalanine or tryptophan. A D gene is named only where the DNA matches it firmly. The listing skips clone size in some rows; elsewhere it reads once, few, many or a size class.

cdr3_nt cdr3_aa j_call v_call d_call clone_size
TGTGCCAGCAGTTACGTGACTAGCGGGGGGGCGGACTCCTACGAGCAGTACTTC CASSYVTSGGADSYEQYF TRBJ2-7 TRBV6-5 TRBD2 few
TGTGCCAGCAGAGACCAGGGGCGAGACTACGAGCAGTACTTC CASRDQGRDYEQYF TRBJ2-7 TRBV2 . .
TGTGCCAGCAGTTTAAGTTTCTCTGGGACAGAAGAGACCCAGTACTTC CASSLSFSGTEETQYF TRBJ2-5 TRBV12-3/TRBV12-4 TRBD1 few
TGTGCCACGGAGACAGGGGATCAAGCAACTAATGAAAAACTGTTTTTT CATETGDQATNEKLFF TRBJ1-4 TRBV15 TRBD1 many
TGTGCCAGCAAGGAGACAGGGGGAAATCAGCCCCAGCATTTT CASKETGGNQPQHF TRBJ1-5 TRBV27 TRBD1 .
TGTGCCAGCAGTTACCCCTCGGCAGGGAGCCACTATGGCTACACCTTC CASSYPSAGSHYGYTF TRBJ1-2 TRBV28 . few
TGTGCCAGCAGGTACTATGTGACAGATACGCAGTATTTT CASRYYVTDTQYF TRBJ2-3 TRBV7-2 . many
TGTGCCAGCAGCTTGTTCCTAGCGGGAGCTTACAATGAGCAGTTCTTC CASSLFLAGAYNEQFF TRBJ2-1 TRBV7-9 TRBD2 .
TGTGCCAGCAGCTTTCGTGAAACGGGGACAACTACCCACTACGAGCAGTACTTC CASSFRETGTTTHYEQYF TRBJ2-7 TRBV7-2 . many
TGTGCCATCAGTGAGGGCGGGACAGGGGGACTCTATGGCTACACCTTC CAISEGGTGGLYGYTF TRBJ1-2 TRBV10-3 TRBD1 few
TGTGCCAGCAGCTTAACCCCTTTGGACGAGCAGTACTTC CASSLTPLDEQYF TRBJ2-7 TRBV11-2 . few
TGCAGTGCTACCCGCGGGGCCGAGCCCTACGAGCAGTACTTC CSATRGAEPYEQYF TRBJ2-7 TRBV20-1 . .
TGTGCCAGCAGTTCTAGGGCCTCTGGAAACACCATATATTTT CASSSRASGNTIYF TRBJ1-3 TRBV12-3/TRBV12-4 . few
TGTGCCAGCAGCTCCGCCGGACACGAGCAGTACTTC CASSSAGHEQYF TRBJ2-7 TRBV7-2 . many
TGCAGTGGACAGGGAGACACAGATACGCAGTATTTT CSGQGDTDTQYF TRBJ2-3 TRBV29-1 TRBD1 .
TGCGCCAGCAGCTTGGGCGCGGCGGTGAACACCGGGGAGCTGTTTTTT CASSLGAAVNTGELFF TRBJ2-2 TRBV5-1 . many
TGCGCCAGCAGCTTGGTGGTAGGAGCGAACCAAGAGACCCAGTACTTC CASSLVVGANQETQYF TRBJ2-5 TRBV5-1 . .
TGCGCCAGCAGCCTAAAGGCCGGGTACACTGAAGCTTTCTTT CASSLKAGYTEAFF TRBJ1-1 TRBV4-1 . many
TGTGCCAGCAGCCGTCGACTAGCGGGGGGACCGAGTGGGGCCCAGTACTTC CASSRRLAGGPSGAQYF TRBJ2-5 TRBV4-2 TRBD2 many
TGTGCCAGCAGTTATGGGGGGCCTGGTATGAACACTGAAGCTTTCTTT CASSYGGPGMNTEAFF TRBJ1-1 TRBV6-6 . many
TGTGCCAGCAGCTTAGCGAGGGGAGCTAACTATGGCTACACCTTC CASSLARGANYGYTF TRBJ1-2 TRBV7-2 . many
TGCGCCAGCAGCCAGGGGGACCTTCAGCACATTCAGGCTTTCTTT CASSQGDLQHIQAFF TRBJ1-1 TRBV4-1 . few
TGTGCCAGCAGGCGGTTTAGCAATCAGCCCCAGCATTTT CASRRFSNQPQHF TRBJ1-5 TRBV6-2/TRBV6-3 . few
TGTGCCAGCAGCTATACCCCCGGGACAGGCTACGAGCAGTACTTC CASSYTPGTGYEQYF TRBJ2-7 TRBV5-6 TRBD1 few
TGTGCCAGCAGCTTACTCAGCACAGGGCGTTACAATGAGCAGTTCTTC CASSLLSTGRYNEQFF TRBJ2-1 TRBV11-2 . .
TGTGCCAGCTCACCACTCCCCCCCCAGAGGATAAACACTGAAGCTTTCTTT CASSPLPPQRINTEAFF TRBJ1-1 TRBV18 . few
TGCAGCGTTGTTATAGGCGGGGGAAACACCGGGGAGCTGTTTTTT CSVVIGGGNTGELFF TRBJ2-2 TRBV29-1 TRBD2 many
TGTGCCAGCAGTGGATCTAGCGGCACAGATACGCAGTATTTT CASSGSSGTDTQYF TRBJ2-3 TRBV6-6 . few
TGTGCCAGCAGTTTATGGACACCCAGCACTGAAGCTTTCTTT CASSLWTPSTEAFF TRBJ1-1 TRBV6-2/TRBV6-3 . many
TGTGCCAGCAGTTTCCAGGGGGCAGGAGAAAAACTGTTTTTT CASSFQGAGEKLFF TRBJ1-4 TRBV2 TRBD1 .
TGTGCCAGTCGGACTCCCAGAAGGTACGAGCAGTACTTC CASRTPRRYEQYF TRBJ2-7 TRBV28 . many
TGTGCCAGCAGCCGAGGGACAGATTCCAATCAGCCCCAGCATTTT CASSRGTDSNQPQHF TRBJ1-5 TRBV5-5 TRBD1 .
TGTGCCAGCAGTCGGGTCAGGGAAAAACTGTTTTTT CASSRVREKLFF TRBJ1-4 TRBV7-9 . .
TGTGCCAGCAGTTTTGCAGGGTCTCACTCACCCCTCCACTTT CASSFAGSHSPLHF TRBJ1-6 TRBV2 . .
TGTGCCAGCTCACCATGGGGCAGGGACAATCAGCCCCAGCATTTT CASSPWGRDNQPQHF TRBJ1-5 TRBV18 . many
TGCGCCAGCAGCTTGTCCGGGGCGACGACAGATACGCAGTATTTT CASSLSGATTDTQYF TRBJ2-3 TRBV5-1 . .
TGTGCCAGCAGCTCATCTAGCGGGGGTGGGACAGATACGCAGTATTTT CASSSSSGGGTDTQYF TRBJ2-3 TRBV7-2 TRBD2 .
TGTGCCAGCAGCCTCCGGGACAGAGACTACGAGCAGTACTTC CASSLRDRDYEQYF TRBJ2-7 TRBV3-1 TRBD1 .
TGTGCCAGCAGTCTATACTATAACGAGCAGTACTTC CASSLYYNEQYF TRBJ2-7 TRBV28 . few
TGTGCCAGCAGCCTTGGGACTAGCGGGGGTTGGGAGACCCAGTACTTC CASSLGTSGGWETQYF TRBJ2-5 TRBV4-2 TRBD2 .
TGTGCCAGCAGTCTAAAGGGCGGTAACTATGGCTACACCTTC CASSLKGGNYGYTF TRBJ1-2 TRBV27 . few
TGTGCCAGCAGTTCCAATCGACTAGCGGGGGGGCGGCCCTCAGAGACCCAGTACTTC CASSSNRLAGGRPSETQYF TRBJ2-5 TRBV6-2/TRBV6-3 TRBD2 many
TGTGCCATATCCGAACAGGGGGCCAATTCACCCCTCCACTTT CAISEQGANSPLHF TRBJ1-6 TRBV10-3 TRBD1 few
TGTGCCAGCAGTCTATACTACGAGCAGTACTTC CASSLYYEQYF TRBJ2-7 TRBV28 . many
TGCAGTGCCGCCGGGACTAGCGGGGGAGCTGAGCAGTTCTTC CSAAGTSGGAEQFF TRBJ2-1 TRBV20-1 TRBD2 few
TGTGCCAGCAGCTTGACAACTCGGGGCCAAGAGACCCAGTACTTC CASSLTTRGQETQYF TRBJ2-5 TRBV11-2 . many
TGTGCCAGCTCACCACGTGGGGTGAACACTGAAGCTTTCTTT CASSPRGVNTEAFF TRBJ1-1 TRBV18 . many
TGTGCCAGCAGCCCTGTTGGTGGCGTAGGAATGAACACTGAAGCTTTCTTT CASSPVGGVGMNTEAFF TRBJ1-1 TRBV5-6 . .
TGTGCCAGCAGCTTCGCGGGGGGGTCCGTACTCACAGATACGCAGTATTTT CASSFAGGSVLTDTQYF TRBJ2-3 TRBV11-2 TRBD2 many
TGCGCCAGCAGCCAGCTAGCGGGGGGGCTCTACGAGCAGTACTTC CASSQLAGGLYEQYF TRBJ2-7 TRBV4-1 TRBD2 few
TGTGCCTCTGCCGGGGGTATGAACACTGAAGCTTTCTTT CASAGGMNTEAFF TRBJ1-1 TRBV6-5 . few
TGCGCCAGCAGCCAACGACAACGCACAGATACGCAGTATTTT CASSQRQRTDTQYF TRBJ2-3 TRBV4-1 . many
TGTGCCATCAGTACGCCAGCACAGGAGACCCAGTACTTC CAISTPAQETQYF TRBJ2-5 TRBV10-3 . .